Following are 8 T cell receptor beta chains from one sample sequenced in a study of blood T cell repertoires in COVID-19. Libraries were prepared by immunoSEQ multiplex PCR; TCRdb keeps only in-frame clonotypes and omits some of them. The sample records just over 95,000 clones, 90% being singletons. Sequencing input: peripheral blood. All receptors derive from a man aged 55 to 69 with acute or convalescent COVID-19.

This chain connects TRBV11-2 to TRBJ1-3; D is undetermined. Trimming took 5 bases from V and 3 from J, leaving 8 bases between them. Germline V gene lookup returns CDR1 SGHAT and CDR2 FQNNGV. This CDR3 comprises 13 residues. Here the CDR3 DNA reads TGTGCCAGCAGCCAGCGGAGTGGAAACACCATATATTTT. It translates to CASSQRSGNTIYF.

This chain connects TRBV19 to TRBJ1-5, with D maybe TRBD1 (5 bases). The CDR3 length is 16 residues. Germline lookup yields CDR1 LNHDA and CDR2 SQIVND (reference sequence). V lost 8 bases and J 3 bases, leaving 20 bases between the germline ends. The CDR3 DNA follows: TGTGCCAGTCATTCCCCCCGGCAGGGATTCAATCAGCCCCAGCATTTT. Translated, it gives CASHSPRQGFNQPQHF.

CDR3 sequence reads: CASSQDGTGKNQPQHF. The CDR3 region has the DNA TGTGCCAGCAGCCAAGACGGGACAGGCAAAAATCAGCCCCAGCATTTT. The V and J genes are TRBV3-1 (or the pseudogene TRBV3-2) and TRBJ1-5; 8 bases fit TRBD1. The germline CDR1 and CDR2 sequences are LGHDT and YNNKEL (reference sequence). The CDR3 is 16 residues long. V shed 0 bases, J shed 4 bases, and the junction held 5 bases outside the gene matches.

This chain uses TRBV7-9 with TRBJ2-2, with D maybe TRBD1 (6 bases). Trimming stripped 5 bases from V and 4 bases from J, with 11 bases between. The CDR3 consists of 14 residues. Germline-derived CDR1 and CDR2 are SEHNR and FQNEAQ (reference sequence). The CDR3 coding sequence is TGTGCCAGCAGCCCCCAGACAGGCACCGGGGAGCTGTTTTTT. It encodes CASSPQTGTGELFF.

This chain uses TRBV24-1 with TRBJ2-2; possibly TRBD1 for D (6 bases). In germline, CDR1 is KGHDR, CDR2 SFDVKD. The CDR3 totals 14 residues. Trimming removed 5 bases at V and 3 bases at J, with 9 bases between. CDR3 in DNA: TGTGCCACCAGTGCCGACAGGCACACCGGGGAGCTGTTTTTT. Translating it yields CATSADRHTGELFF.

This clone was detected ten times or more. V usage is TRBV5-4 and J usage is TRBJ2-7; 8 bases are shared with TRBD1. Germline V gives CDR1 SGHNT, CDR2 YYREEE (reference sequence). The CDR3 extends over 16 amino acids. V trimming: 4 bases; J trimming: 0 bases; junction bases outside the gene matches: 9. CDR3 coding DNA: TGTGCCAGCAGCCGAAGCCGGGACAGGAGCTCCTACGAGCAGTACTTC. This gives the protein CASSRSRDRSSYEQYF.

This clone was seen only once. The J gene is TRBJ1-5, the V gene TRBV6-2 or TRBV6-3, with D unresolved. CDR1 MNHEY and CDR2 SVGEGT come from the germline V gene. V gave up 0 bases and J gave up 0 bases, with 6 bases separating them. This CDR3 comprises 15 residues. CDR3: CASSYSRSSNQPQHF. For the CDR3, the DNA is TGTGCCAGCAGTTACTCGAGATCTAGCAATCAGCCCCAGCATTTT.

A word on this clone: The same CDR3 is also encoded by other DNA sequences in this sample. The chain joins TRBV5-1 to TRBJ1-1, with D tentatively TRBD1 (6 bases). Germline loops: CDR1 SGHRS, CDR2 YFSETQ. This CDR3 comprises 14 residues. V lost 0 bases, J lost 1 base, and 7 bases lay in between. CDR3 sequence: CASSLVGGNTEAFF. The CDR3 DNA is TGCGCCAGCAGCTTGGTAGGGGGGAACACTGAAGCTTTCTTT.